These 6 T cell receptor beta chains came from one sample sequenced in a study of metastatic and nonmetastatic thyroid tumors. TCRdb reassembled clones from the PCR reads with MiXCR. Among 20,000 to 25,000 clones listed, 20% were seen once. Patients were all untreated before their thyroid surgery. The specimen was adjacent normal tissue. These receptors came from a female donor with papillary thyroid cancer or a benign thyroid nodule (not recorded which). Some clones in this sample may be carry-over from other donors' samples.

A note on this clone: A much larger clone is a single base away; this may be a read error. The chain joins TRBV4-1 to TRBJ2-3; D uncertain. Germline CDR1 reads MGHRA; CDR2 reads YSYEKL. Deletions cut 3 bases from V and 2 bases from J, with 21 bases between. The CDR3 contains 18 residues. CDR3 bases: TGCGCCAGCAGCCACCGAATTATATGGCGGTACGACACAGATACGCAGTATTTT. Amino acid sequence: CASSHRIIWRYDTDTQYF.

This chain joins TRBV7-2 and TRBJ2-3, with D unresolved. Between the trimmed V and J ends, which lost 9 bases and 2 bases, there was a span of 12 bases. Germline lookup yields CDR1 SGHTA and CDR2 FQGNSA. CDR3 length: 13 amino acids. CDR3: CARSRTDTDTQYF. The DNA for the CDR3 is TGTGCCAGAAGCCGAACGGACACAGATACGCAGTATTTT. The full variable domain, in which reference TRBV7-2 and TRBJ2-3 provide the parts outside the CDR3, is GAGVSQSPSNKVTEKGKDVELRCDPISGHTALYWYRQSLGQGLEFLIYFQGNSAPDKSGLPSDRFSAERTGGSVSTLTIQRTQQEDSAVYLCARSRTDTDTQYFGPGTRLTVL.

CDR3 sequence: CASSQELWRDEQFF. In DNA form, the CDR3 reads TGCGCCAGCAGCCAAGAACTTTGGCGAGATGAGCAGTTCTTC. J is TRBJ2-1 and V is TRBV4-1, with D uncertain. Trimming pared 0 bases from V and 8 bases from J, leaving 11 bases between. The CDR3 contains 14 residues. Per germline, CDR1 MGHRA and CDR2 YSYEKL.

The V call is TRBV28, the J call TRBJ2-5, with D hard to call. The end of the DNA is better explained by TRBJ2-1, so the J call may be wrong. CDR3 length equals 11 residues. The germline gives CDR1 MDHEN, CDR2 SYDVKM. This CDR3 is CASSFGVKQFF. Here the CDR3 DNA reads TGTGCCAGCAGTTTTGGGGTCAAGCAGTTCTTC.

By sample fraction, this clone is medium-sized. This rearrangement joins TRBV6-5 to TRBJ1-2; 7 bases map to TRBD1. After removal of 2 bases from V and 0 bases from J, the junction contained 6 bases not matched to a gene. CDR1 is MNHEY and CDR2 is SVGAGI in the germline V gene. This CDR3 has 16 amino acids. Here the CDR3 reads CASSYADRESNYGYTF. CDR3 sequence (DNA): TGTGCCAGCAGTTACGCAGACAGGGAGTCTAACTATGGCTACACCTTC.

Comments on this clone: Given a much more abundant clone one base away, this may be a read error. Other DNA sequences within the sample encode an identical CDR3. The rearrangement uses TRBV11-2 and TRBJ1-1; D gene unclear. The ends were cut back, 5 bases at V and 5 bases at J, with 9 bases in the middle. The CDR3 is made up of 12 amino acids. CDR1 is SGHAT and CDR2 is FQNNGV in the germline V gene. CDR3 in amino acids: CASSPIGTEAFF. The CDR3 DNA reads as TGTGCCAGCAGCCCAATCGGTACTGAAGCTTTCTTT. Full variable domain (rest looked up from reference TRBV11-2 and TRBJ1-1): EAGVAQSPRYKIIEKRQSVAFWCNPISGHATLYWYQQILGQGPKLLIQFQNNGVVDDSQLPKDRFSAERLKGVDSTLKIQPAKLEDSAVYLCASSPIGTEAFFGQGTRLTVV.